This TCR beta chain was captured in a study of monozygotic twins with inflammatory bowel disease. TCRdb processed the 5' RACE reads again and assigns one entry to each CDR3 protein, with no DNA. The sample features over 120,000 distinct CDR3 sequences, with over 1% in its top ten. Germline V CDR1 and CDR2: SGHNT, YYREEE (reference sequence). The CDR3 covers 15 residues. The specimen was blood. The origin of this receptor is a human donor with ulcerative colitis or Crohn's disease, or a healthy co-twin of an affected twin (not recorded which). J is TRBJ2-1 and V is TRBV5-4; there is no DNA to check the TCRdb D call of TRBD1. The CDR3 loop reads CASSLVGGAANEQFF.